The 21 T cell receptor beta chains in this list originate from one sample, sequenced in a study of cytomegalovirus exposure and HLA in healthy donors. Primers: 60 Vbeta forward and 13 Jbeta reverse. Data came from immunoSEQ multiplex PCR; TCRdb stores just in-frame clones and leaves some out. The data contain some 200,000 clones, 70% to 85% of them singletons. The sample was PBMCs. Source of these receptors: a woman aged 40 to 50 in good health and CMV-seronegative.

The chain employs TRBV11-2 and TRBJ1-1; D gene uncertain. CDR1 SGHAT and CDR2 FQNNGV come from the germline V gene. V shed 3 bases and J shed 1 base, with 12 bases lying between them. The CDR3 extends over 15 amino acids. CDR3 sequence: CASSFLFTENTEAFF. CDR3 nucleotide sequence: TGTGCCAGCAGCTTCCTATTCACAGAGAACACTGAAGCTTTCTTT.

This rearrangement joins TRBV5-1 to TRBJ1-1; TRBD1 might be the D (6 bases). This CDR3 comprises 13 residues. The V end was cut by 0 bases, the J end by 7 bases, with 10 bases between. From germline, CDR1 is SGHRS and CDR2 YFSETQ. The DNA of the CDR3 is TGCGCCAGCAGCTTGGGGGGGCACCTTGAAGCTTTCTTT. Translation: CASSLGGHLEAFF. Combining the CDR3 with reference TRBV5-1 and TRBJ1-1 gives the whole variable domain KAGVTQTPRYLIKTRGQQVTLSCSPISGHRSVSWYQQTPGQGLQFLFEYFSETQRNKGNFPGRFSGRQFSNSRSEMNVSTLELGDSALYLCASSLGGHLEAFFGQGTRLTVV.

The chain is built from TRBV9 and TRBJ1-4; possibly TRBD1 for D (5 bases). V was cut by 4 bases and J by 4 bases, with 8 bases left in between. Germline V gene lookup returns CDR1 SGDLS and CDR2 YYNGEE. The CDR3 totals 13 residues. In DNA form, the CDR3 reads TGTGCCAGCAGCTCAGGGCTTAATGAAAAACTGTTTTTT. Translation: CASSSGLNEKLFF.

This chain joins TRBV7-2 and TRBJ2-3; D unclear. Between the trimmed V and J ends, which lost 8 bases and 6 bases, there was a span of 12 bases. The CDR3 spans 12 residues. Germline V CDR1 and CDR2: SGHTA, FQGNSA. CDR3 sequence (DNA): TGTGCCAGCGAGAAACTTTCCGATACGCAGTATTTT. It specifies CASEKLSDTQYF. The full variable domain, rest sourced from reference TRBV7-2 and TRBJ2-3, is GAGVSQSPSNKVTEKGKDVELRCDPISGHTALYWYRQSLGQGLEFLIYFQGNSAPDKSGLPSDRFSAERTGGSVSTLTIQRTQQEDSAVYLCASEKLSDTQYFGPGTRLTVL.

This chain uses TRBV28 with TRBJ2-7; D unclear. Germline V gives CDR1 MDHEN, CDR2 SYDVKM. This CDR3 spans 13 amino acids. V was cut by 2 bases and J by 4 bases, with 9 bases left in between. CDR3 in DNA: TGTGCCAGCAGTTTAGCCAGTCCTTACGAGCAGTACTTC. This gives the protein CASSLASPYEQYF. The full variable domain, rest sourced from reference TRBV28 and TRBJ2-7, is DVKVTQSSRYLVKRTGEKVFLECVQDMDHENMFWYRQDPGLGLRLIYFSYDVKMKEKGDIPEGYSVSREKKERFSLILESASTNQTSMYLCASSLASPYEQYFGPGTRLTVT.

The CDR3 reads CASRLAGGPSYNEQFF. The CDR3 nucleotides are TGTGCCAGCAGACTAGCGGGGGGGCCCTCCTACAATGAGCAGTTCTTC. The chain employs TRBV7-2 and TRBJ2-1; 13 bases map to TRBD2. The V and J ends lost 6 bases and 0 bases, in that order; junction bases with no gene match: 2. Germline CDR1 and CDR2: SGHTA and FQGNSA. There are 16 residues in the CDR3.

This clone has a single count. This rearrangement joins TRBV30 to TRBJ1-4; possibly TRBD1 for D (5 bases). Looked up from germline, CDR1 is GTSNPN and CDR2 is SVGIG (reference sequence). The germline V and J ends were trimmed by 3 bases and 13 bases, with 33 bases remaining between them. The CDR3 contains 18 residues. The CDR3 sequence is CAWRRHKGIGVKGKTLFF. In DNA form, the CDR3 reads TGTGCCTGGAGGCGTCATAAGGGAATAGGGGTTAAAGGGAAAACACTGTTTTTT.

The rearrangement uses TRBV12-5 and TRBJ1-3; D is uncertain. Trimming removed 10 bases at V and 0 bases at J, with 19 bases between. The CDR3 totals 16 residues. Germline-derived CDR1 and CDR2 are LGHNT and FRNRAP. CDR3 loop: CATGPPGSRSGNTIYF. The DNA for the CDR3 is TGTGCTACTGGACCCCCAGGCAGCCGCTCTGGAAACACCATATATTTT.

V usage is TRBV5-1 and J usage is TRBJ2-3; D gene uncertain. From germline, CDR1 is SGHRS and CDR2 YFSETQ. Trimming left V 0 bases short and J 1 base short, with 6 bases between. The CDR3 spans 14 residues. The CDR3 spells CASSLGSRTDTQYF. The CDR3, as DNA: TGCGCCAGCAGCTTGGGGAGCCGCACAGATACGCAGTATTTT.

The chain uses TRBV18 and TRBJ1-5; possible D gene TRBD1, 6 bases. Trimming stripped 2 bases from V and 5 bases from J, with 13 bases between. CDR3 size: 15 residues. Germline V gene sequence: CDR1 KGHSH, CDR2 LQKENI. The CDR3 here is CASSPSSGVYQPQHF. CDR3 sequence (DNA): TGTGCCAGCTCACCATCATCAGGGGTCTATCAGCCCCAGCATTTT.

V gene TRBV28 combines with J gene TRBJ1-2, with D possibly matching TRBD1 (5 bases). The germline V gene has CDR1 MDHEN and CDR2 SYDVKM. V lost 5 bases to trimming and J lost 2 bases, with 15 bases between them. CDR3 length: 15 amino acids. CDR3 in DNA: TGTGCCAGCAGTAGCAGGGTTGTACGGAACTATGGCTACACCTTC. It yields the protein CASSSRVVRNYGYTF.

The CDR3 sequence: CATSRPGTSGGNEQFF. DNA for the CDR3: TGTGCCACCAGCAGACCAGGGACTAGCGGGGGTAATGAGCAGTTCTTC. This chain joins TRBV15 and TRBJ2-1; 14 bases are shared with TRBD2. J lost 7 bases, V lost 2 bases, and 4 bases had no gene match. Looked up from germline, CDR1 is LNHNV and CDR2 is YYDKDF (reference sequence). There are 16 residues in the CDR3.

The chain carries TRBV19 and TRBJ1-1; D unresolved. This CDR3 is built from 12 residues. From germline, CDR1 is LNHDA and CDR2 SQIVND (reference sequence). Trimming left V 6 bases short and J 5 bases short, with 10 bases between. DNA for the CDR3: TGTGCCAGTAGAAGGCAGACTACTGAAGCTTTCTTT. Its translation: CASRRQTTEAFF.

The count of this clone is one. The V and J genes are TRBV9 and TRBJ2-7, with TRBD2 identical over 7 bases. The germline CDR1 and CDR2 sequences are SGDLS and YYNGEE. The CDR3 length is 14 residues. Trimming took 4 bases from V and 5 from J; bases not matched to a gene: 9. The CDR3: CASSPDGGRNEQYF. The CDR3 DNA reads as TGTGCCAGCAGCCCAGACGGGGGGAGGAACGAGCAGTACTTC.

The J gene is TRBJ2-2, the V gene TRBV9, with D perhaps TRBD1 (6 bases). From germline, CDR1 is SGDLS and CDR2 YYNGEE. With 3 bases removed from V and 6 bases from J, the gap between germline ends came to 12 bases. This CDR3 has 14 amino acids. In DNA, the CDR3 is TGTGCCAGCAGCGCAGGGGAAGGCTCCGGGGAGCTGTTTTTT. Protein: CASSAGEGSGELFF.

This clone was seen a few times. The chain joins TRBV5-4 to TRBJ2-5, with D perhaps matching TRBD1 (6 bases). Germline-derived CDR1 and CDR2 are SGHNT and YYREEE (reference sequence). The CDR3 contains 15 residues. Trimming cost V 0 bases and J 2 bases, with 11 bases left between them. The CDR3 sequence is CASSLGGQGQETQYF. The CDR3 coding sequence is TGTGCCAGCAGCTTGGGGGGGCAAGGGCAAGAGACCCAGTACTTC.

The V gene is TRBV5-1, the J gene TRBJ2-7; 8 nucleotides match TRBD1. The V gene end was trimmed by 2 bases and the J gene end by 1 base; junction bases not matched to a gene: 5. The CDR3 runs 15 residues. The germline gives CDR1 SGHRS, CDR2 YFSETQ. The CDR3: CASSLGTGTSYEQYF. CDR3 DNA sequence: TGCGCCAGCAGCTTAGGGACAGGCACGTCCTACGAGCAGTACTTC.

The chain links TRBV27 to TRBJ1-5, with 8 bases fitting TRBD1. The CDR3 runs to 15 residues. Per germline, CDR1 MNHEY and CDR2 SMNVEV (reference sequence). Unmatched junction bases numbered 6, after V lost 3 bases and J lost 5 bases. The CDR3: CASSFGVTGDQPQHF. CDR3 bases: TGTGCCAGCAGTTTTGGGGTGACAGGGGATCAGCCCCAGCATTTT.

The V and J genes are TRBV5-1 and TRBJ2-5; perhaps TRBD2 as D (5 bases). The end of the DNA fits TRBJ2-7 better, so the J call may be wrong. The germline V gene has CDR1 SGHRS and CDR2 YFSETQ. The CDR3 covers 12 residues. This CDR3 is CASSGSSYEQYF. DNA of the CDR3: TGCGCCAGCAGCGGGAGCTCCTACGAGCAGTACTTC.

The V call is TRBV6-1, the J call TRBJ2-1; tentative D call: TRBD2 (5 bases). The V and J ends lost 4 bases and 9 bases respectively, with 13 bases between them. In germline, CDR1 is MNHNS, CDR2 SASEGT. The CDR3 contains 13 residues. In nucleotides, the CDR3 is TGTGCCAGCAGTGTCGAGGGAATTGCTGAGCAGTTCTTC. Translated, it gives CASSVEGIAEQFF.

The chain employs TRBV7-9 and TRBJ1-4; D might be TRBD1 (5 bases). Germline CDR1 and CDR2: SEHNR and FQNEAQ (reference sequence). The CDR3 is 15 residues long. V was clipped by 1 base and J by 3 bases, with 9 bases between them. CDR3 in amino acids: CASSLGGRANEKLFF. The CDR3, as DNA: TGTGCCAGCAGCTTAGGGGGGAGGGCTAATGAAAAACTGTTTTTT.